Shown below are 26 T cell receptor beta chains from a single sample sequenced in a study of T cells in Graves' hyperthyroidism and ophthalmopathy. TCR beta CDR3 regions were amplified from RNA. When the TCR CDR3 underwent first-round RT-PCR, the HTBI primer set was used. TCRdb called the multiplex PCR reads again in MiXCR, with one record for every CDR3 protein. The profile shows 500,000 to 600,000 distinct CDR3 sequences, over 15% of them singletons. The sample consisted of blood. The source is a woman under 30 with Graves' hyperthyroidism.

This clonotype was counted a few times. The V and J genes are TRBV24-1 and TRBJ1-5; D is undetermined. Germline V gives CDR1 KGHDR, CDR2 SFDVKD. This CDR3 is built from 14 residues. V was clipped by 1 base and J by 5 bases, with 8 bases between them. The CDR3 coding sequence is TGTGCCACCAGTGATTTTGAATCCCATCAGCCCCAGCATTTT. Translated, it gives CATSDFESHQPQHF.

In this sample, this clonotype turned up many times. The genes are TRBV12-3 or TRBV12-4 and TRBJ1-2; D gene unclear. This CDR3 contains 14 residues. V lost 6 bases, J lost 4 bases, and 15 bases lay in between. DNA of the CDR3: TGTGCCAGCAGCCGACCCGGGCTTCCCTATGGCTACACCTTC. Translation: CASSRPGLPYGYTF.

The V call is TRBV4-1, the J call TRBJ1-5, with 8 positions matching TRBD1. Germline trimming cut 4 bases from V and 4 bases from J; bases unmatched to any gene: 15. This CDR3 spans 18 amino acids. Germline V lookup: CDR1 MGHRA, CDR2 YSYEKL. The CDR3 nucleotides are TGCGCCAGCAGCCCAGGGGCCCCCCGGGACAGGTTTAATCAGCCCCAGCATTTT. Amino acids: CASSPGAPRDRFNQPQHF.

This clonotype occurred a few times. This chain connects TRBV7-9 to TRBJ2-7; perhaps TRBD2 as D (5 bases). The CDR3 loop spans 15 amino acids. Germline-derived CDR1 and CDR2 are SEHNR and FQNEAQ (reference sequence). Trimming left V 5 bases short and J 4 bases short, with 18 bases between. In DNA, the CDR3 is TGTGCCAGCAGCCAGGAGTCTAGCCCGGATTACGAGCAGTACTTC. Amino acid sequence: CASSQESSPDYEQYF.

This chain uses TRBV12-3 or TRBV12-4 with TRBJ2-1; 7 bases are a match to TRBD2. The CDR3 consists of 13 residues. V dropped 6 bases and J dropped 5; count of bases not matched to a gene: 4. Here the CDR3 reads CASRGLKDNEQFF. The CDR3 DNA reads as TGTGCCAGCAGGGGACTAAAAGACAATGAGCAGTTCTTC.

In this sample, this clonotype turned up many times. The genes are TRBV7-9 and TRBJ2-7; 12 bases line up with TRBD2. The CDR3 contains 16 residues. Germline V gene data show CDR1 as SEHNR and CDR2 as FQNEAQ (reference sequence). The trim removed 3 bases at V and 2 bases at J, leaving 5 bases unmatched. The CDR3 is CASSLDASGRAYEQYF. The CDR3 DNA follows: TGTGCCAGCAGCTTGGATGCTAGCGGGAGGGCCTACGAGCAGTACTTC. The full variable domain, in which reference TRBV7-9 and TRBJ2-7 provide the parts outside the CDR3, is DTGVSQNPRHKITKRGQNVTFRCDPISEHNRLYWYRQTLGQGPEFLTYFQNEAQLEKSRLLSDRFSAERPKGSFSTLEIQRTEQGDSAMYLCASSLDASGRAYEQYFGPGTRLTVT.

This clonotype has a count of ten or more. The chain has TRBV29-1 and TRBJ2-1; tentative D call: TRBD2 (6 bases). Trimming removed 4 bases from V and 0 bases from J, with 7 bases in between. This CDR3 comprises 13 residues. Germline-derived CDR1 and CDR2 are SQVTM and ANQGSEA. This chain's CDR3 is CSVGLGSYNEQFF. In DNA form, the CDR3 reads TGCAGCGTTGGACTAGGCTCCTACAATGAGCAGTTCTTC.

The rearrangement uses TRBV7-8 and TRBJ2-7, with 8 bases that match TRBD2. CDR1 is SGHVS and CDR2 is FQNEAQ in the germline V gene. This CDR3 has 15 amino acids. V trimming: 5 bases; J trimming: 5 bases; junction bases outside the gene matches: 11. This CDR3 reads CASSPIPGLENEQYF. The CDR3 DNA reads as TGTGCCAGCAGCCCTATACCGGGACTAGAAAACGAGCAGTACTTC.

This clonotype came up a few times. CDR3 region: CASSLGLAKRNNEQFF. The CDR3 nucleotides are TGTGCCAGCAGTTTAGGACTAGCAAAACGAAACAATGAGCAGTTCTTC. J is TRBJ2-1 and V is TRBV12-3 or TRBV12-4, with 7 bases lining up with TRBD2. Trimming cost V 1 base and J 5 bases; bases outside gene matches: 8. The CDR3 consists of 16 residues.

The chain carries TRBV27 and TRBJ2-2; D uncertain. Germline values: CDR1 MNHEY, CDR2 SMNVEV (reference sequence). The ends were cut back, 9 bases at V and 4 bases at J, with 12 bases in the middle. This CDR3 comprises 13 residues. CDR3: CASREATTGELFF. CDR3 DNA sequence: TGTGCCAGTCGTGAAGCGACCACCGGGGAGCTGTTTTTT.

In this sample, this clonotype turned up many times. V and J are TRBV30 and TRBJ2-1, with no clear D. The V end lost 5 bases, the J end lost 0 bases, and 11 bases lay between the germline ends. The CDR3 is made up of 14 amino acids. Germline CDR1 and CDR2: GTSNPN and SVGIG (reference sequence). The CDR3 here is CAWDGRSSYNEQFF. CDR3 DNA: TGTGCCTGGGACGGCAGGAGCTCCTACAATGAGCAGTTCTTC. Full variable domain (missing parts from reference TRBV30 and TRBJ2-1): SQTIHQWPATLVQPVGSPLSLECTVEGTSNPNLYWYRQAAGRGLQLLFYSVGIGQISSEVPQNLSASRPQDRQFILSSKKLLLSDSGFYLCAWDGRSSYNEQFFGPGTRLTVL.

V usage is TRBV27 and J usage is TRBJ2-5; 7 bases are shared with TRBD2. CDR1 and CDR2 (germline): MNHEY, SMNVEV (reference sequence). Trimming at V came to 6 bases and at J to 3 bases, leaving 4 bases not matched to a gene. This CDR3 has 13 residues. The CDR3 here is CASRTGLEETQYF. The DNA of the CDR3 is TGTGCCAGCAGAACCGGACTAGAAGAGACCCAGTACTTC.

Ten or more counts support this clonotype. The CDR3 reads CASSTTKDRPNTGELFF. The CDR3 DNA sequence: TGCGCCAGCAGCACAACTAAGGACAGACCGAACACCGGGGAGCTGTTTTTT. The chain carries TRBV10-1 and TRBJ2-2, with D tentatively TRBD1 (6 bases). CDR1 and CDR2 from the germline V gene are WNHNN and SYGVQD (reference sequence). This CDR3 comprises 17 residues. Trimming took off 6 bases at V and 0 bases at J, with 17 bases between the two ends.

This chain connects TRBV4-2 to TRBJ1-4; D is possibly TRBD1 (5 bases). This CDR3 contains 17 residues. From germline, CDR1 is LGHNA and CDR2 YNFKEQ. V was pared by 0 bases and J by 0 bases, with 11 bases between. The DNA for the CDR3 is TGTGCCAGCAGCCAAGAGGGGACTGGTGCAACTAATGAAAAACTGTTTTTT. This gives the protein CASSQEGTGATNEKLFF.

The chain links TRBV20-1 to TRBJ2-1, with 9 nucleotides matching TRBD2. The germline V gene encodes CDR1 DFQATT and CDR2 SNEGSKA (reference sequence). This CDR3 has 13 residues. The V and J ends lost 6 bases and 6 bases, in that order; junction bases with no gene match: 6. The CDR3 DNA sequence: TGCAGTGCGTGGACTAGCGCGGGCAATGAGCAGTTCTTC. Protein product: CSAWTSAGNEQFF.

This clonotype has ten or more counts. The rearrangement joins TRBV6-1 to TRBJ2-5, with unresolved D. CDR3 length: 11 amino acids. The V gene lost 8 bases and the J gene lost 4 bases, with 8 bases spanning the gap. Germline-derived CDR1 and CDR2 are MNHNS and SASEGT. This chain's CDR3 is CASVESETQYF. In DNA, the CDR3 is TGTGCCAGCGTCGAGTCAGAGACCCAGTACTTC.

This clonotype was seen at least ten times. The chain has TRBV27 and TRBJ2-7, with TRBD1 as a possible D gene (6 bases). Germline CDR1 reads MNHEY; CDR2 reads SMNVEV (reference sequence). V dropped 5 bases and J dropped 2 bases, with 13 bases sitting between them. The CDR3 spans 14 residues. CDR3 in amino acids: CASSVYRVTYEQYF. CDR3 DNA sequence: TGTGCCAGCAGTGTATACAGGGTGACCTACGAGCAGTACTTC.

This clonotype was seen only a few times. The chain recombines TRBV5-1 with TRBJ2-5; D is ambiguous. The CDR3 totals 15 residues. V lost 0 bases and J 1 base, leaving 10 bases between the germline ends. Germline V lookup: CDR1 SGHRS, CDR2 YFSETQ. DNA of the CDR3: TGCGCCAGCAGCTTGGCCCGAGCTCCCCAAGAGACCCAGTACTTC. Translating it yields CASSLARAPQETQYF.

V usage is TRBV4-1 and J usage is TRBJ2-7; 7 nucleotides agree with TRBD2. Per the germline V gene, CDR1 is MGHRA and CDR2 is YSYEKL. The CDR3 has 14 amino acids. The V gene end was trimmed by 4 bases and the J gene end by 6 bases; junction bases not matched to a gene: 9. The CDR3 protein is CASSRGGEEGEQYF. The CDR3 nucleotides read TGCGCCAGCAGCCGCGGGGGAGAAGAGGGCGAGCAGTACTTC.

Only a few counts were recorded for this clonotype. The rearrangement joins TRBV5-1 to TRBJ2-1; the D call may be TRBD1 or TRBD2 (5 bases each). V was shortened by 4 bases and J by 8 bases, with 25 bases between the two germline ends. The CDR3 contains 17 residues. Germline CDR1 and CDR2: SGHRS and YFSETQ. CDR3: CASSIPGTPGPHYEQFF. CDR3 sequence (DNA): TGCGCCAGCAGCATCCCTGGGACCCCGGGCCCACATTATGAGCAGTTCTTC.

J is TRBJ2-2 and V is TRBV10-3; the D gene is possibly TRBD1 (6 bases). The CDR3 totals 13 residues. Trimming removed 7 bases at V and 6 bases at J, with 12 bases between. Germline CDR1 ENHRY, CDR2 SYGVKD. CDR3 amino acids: CAITSQGSGELFF. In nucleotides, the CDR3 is TGTGCCATCACCTCCCAGGGGTCCGGGGAGCTGTTTTTT.

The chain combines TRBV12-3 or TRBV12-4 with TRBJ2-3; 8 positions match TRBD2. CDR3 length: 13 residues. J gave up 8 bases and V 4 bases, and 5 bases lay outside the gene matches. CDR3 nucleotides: TGTGCCAGCAGTTCCACCGGGAGGGGTACGCAGTATTTT. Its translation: CASSSTGRGTQYF.

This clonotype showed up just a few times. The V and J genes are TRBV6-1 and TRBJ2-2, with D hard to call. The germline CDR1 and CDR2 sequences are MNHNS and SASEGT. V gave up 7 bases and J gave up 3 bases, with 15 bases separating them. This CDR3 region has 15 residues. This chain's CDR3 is CASTAPRPDTGELFF. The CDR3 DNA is TGTGCCAGCACTGCCCCTCGACCCGACACCGGGGAGCTGTTTTTT.

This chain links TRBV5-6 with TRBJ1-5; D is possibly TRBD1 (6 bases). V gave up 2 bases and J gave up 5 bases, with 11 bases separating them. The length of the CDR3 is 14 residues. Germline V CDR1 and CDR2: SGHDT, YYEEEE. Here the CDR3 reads CASSFGTLHQPQHF. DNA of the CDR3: TGTGCCAGCAGCTTTGGGACATTGCATCAGCCCCAGCATTTT. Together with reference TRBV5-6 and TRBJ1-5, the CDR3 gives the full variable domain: DAGVTQSPTHLIKTRGQQVTLRCSPKSGHDTVSWYQQALGQGPQFIFQYYEEEERQRGNFPDRFSGHQFPNYSSELNVNALLLGDSALYLCASSFGTLHQPQHFGDGTRLSIL.

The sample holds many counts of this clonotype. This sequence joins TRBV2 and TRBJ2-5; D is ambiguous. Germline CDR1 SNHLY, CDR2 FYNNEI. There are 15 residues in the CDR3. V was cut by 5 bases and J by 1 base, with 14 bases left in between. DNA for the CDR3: TGTGCCAGCAGTAGCTACGGGTCAACCCAAGAGACCCAGTACTTC. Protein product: CASSSYGSTQETQYF.

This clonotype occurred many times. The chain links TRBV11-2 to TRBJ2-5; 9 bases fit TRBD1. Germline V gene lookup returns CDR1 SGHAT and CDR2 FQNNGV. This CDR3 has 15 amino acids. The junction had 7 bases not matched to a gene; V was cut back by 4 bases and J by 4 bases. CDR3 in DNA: TGTGCCAGCAGCTGGGGACAGGGTGGCGGAGAGACCCAGTACTTC. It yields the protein CASSWGQGGGETQYF.